The rows below give T cell receptor beta chains drawn from one sample of a study of technical replicates of blood from a handful of donors. Clones were read by immunoSEQ multiplex PCR, and TCRdb kept only the in-frame ones, dropping some. The sample holds just under 45,000 clones, 90% to 97% seen once. Material: T cells isolated from PBMCs. All receptors come from a human donor in good health. CDR3s include the opening cysteine and the closing phenylalanine or tryptophan. The D gene is left open where the match is weak.

v_gene: TRBV4-3
d_gene: NA
len: 13
j_gene: TRBJ1-1
CDR3aa: CASSQGRHTEAFF

v_gene: TRBV7-3
d_gene: TRBD1
len: 14
j_gene: TRBJ2-7
CDR3aa: CASSVTGIYYEQYF

v_gene: TRBV9
d_gene: NA
len: 13
j_gene: TRBJ2-3
CDR3aa: CASSVAGTDTQYF

v_gene: TRBV29-1
d_gene: NA
len: 12
j_gene: TRBJ2-5
CDR3aa: CSGTGRRETQYF

v_gene: TRBV6-1
d_gene: NA
len: 12
j_gene: TRBJ2-7
CDR3aa: CASRTGPNEQYF

v_gene: TRBV25-1
d_gene: NA
len: 12
j_gene: TRBJ2-5
CDR3aa: CASSLKRETQYF

v_gene: TRBV4-2
d_gene: NA
len: 17
j_gene: TRBJ1-1
CDR3aa: CASSQDIGGGWNTEAFF

v_gene: TRBV5-1
d_gene: TRBD2
len: 16
j_gene: TRBJ2-1
CDR3aa: CASTFASGSSYNEQFF

v_gene: TRBV15
d_gene: NA
len: 14
j_gene: TRBJ1-1
CDR3aa: CATSRGQLNTEAFF

v_gene: TRBV7-2
d_gene: NA
len: 14
j_gene: TRBJ2-5
CDR3aa: CASSLQRTQETQYF

v_gene: TRBV15
d_gene: TRBD2
len: 14
j_gene: TRBJ2-3
CDR3aa: CATSDGRDTDTQYF

v_gene: TRBV15
d_gene: TRBD2
len: 16
j_gene: TRBJ2-7
CDR3aa: CATSREWAGASYEQYF

v_gene: TRBV27
d_gene: NA
len: 16
j_gene: TRBJ1-2
CDR3aa: CASSLSSGYWGYGYTF

v_gene: TRBV11-3
d_gene: NA
len: 16
j_gene: TRBJ2-7
CDR3aa: CASSSDHYKGAYEQYF

v_gene: TRBV7-6
d_gene: TRBD2
len: 16
j_gene: TRBJ2-2
CDR3aa: CASNAGLAGNTGELFF

v_gene: TRBV10-3
d_gene: TRBD2
len: 16
j_gene: TRBJ2-1
CDR3aa: CAINPTSGRAGNEQFF

v_gene: TRBV4-2
d_gene: NA
len: 13
j_gene: TRBJ2-7
CDR3aa: CASSQGVAYEQYF

v_gene: TRBV15
d_gene: NA
len: 12
j_gene: TRBJ2-7
CDR3aa: CATRGSSYEQYF

v_gene: TRBV5-1
d_gene: NA
len: 14
j_gene: TRBJ1-1
CDR3aa: CASSFSAYDTEAFF

v_gene: TRBV9
d_gene: NA
len: 15
j_gene: TRBJ2-3
CDR3aa: CASSATSSGTDTQYF

v_gene: TRBV5-1
d_gene: NA
len: 15
j_gene: TRBJ1-5
CDR3aa: CASSFSGGNNQPQHF

v_gene: TRBV28
d_gene: NA
len: 15
j_gene: TRBJ1-4
CDR3aa: CASRFAMATNEKLFF

v_gene: TRBV19
d_gene: TRBD1
len: 15
j_gene: TRBJ1-4
CDR3aa: CASRQGAAGSEKLFF

v_gene: TRBV6-1
d_gene: TRBD1
len: 16
j_gene: TRBJ2-3
CDR3aa: CASSAQTGGPTDTQYF

v_gene: TRBV2
d_gene: TRBD2
len: 18
j_gene: TRBJ2-7
CDR3aa: CASSEWGSGTSRSYEQYF

v_gene: TRBV10-3
d_gene: NA
len: 15
j_gene: TRBJ1-3
CDR3aa: CAIRRTGSAGNTIYF

v_gene: TRBV7-2
d_gene: NA
len: 14
j_gene: TRBJ2-7
CDR3aa: CASSFGTGPYEQYF

v_gene: TRBV27
d_gene: TRBD2
len: 14
j_gene: TRBJ2-7
CDR3aa: CASSQTSGGNEQYF

v_gene: TRBV29-1
d_gene: TRBD1
len: 17
j_gene: TRBJ1-1
CDR3aa: CSSQGTARAQPNTEAFF

v_gene: TRBV10-3
d_gene: TRBD1
len: 13
j_gene: TRBJ2-1
CDR3aa: CAISKDRGNEQFF

v_gene: TRBV28
d_gene: TRBD1
len: 17
j_gene: TRBJ1-1
CDR3aa: CASSLLTGEEWSTEAFF

v_gene: TRBV7-6
d_gene: NA
len: 13
j_gene: TRBJ2-7
CDR3aa: CASSPQGPYEQYF

v_gene: TRBV7-2
d_gene: NA
len: 14
j_gene: TRBJ2-1
CDR3aa: CASSLAGAYNEQFF

v_gene: TRBV6-5
d_gene: NA
len: 14
j_gene: TRBJ2-7
CDR3aa: CASSYVADPYEQYF

v_gene: TRBV27
d_gene: NA
len: 12
j_gene: TRBJ2-3
CDR3aa: CASSGTFHRQYF

v_gene: TRBV18
d_gene: TRBD1
len: 16
j_gene: TRBJ1-1
CDR3aa: CASSPKGQGASTEAFF

v_gene: TRBV7-2
d_gene: NA
len: 12
j_gene: TRBJ2-7
CDR3aa: CASSAGAYEQYF

v_gene: TRBV28
d_gene: NA
len: 11
j_gene: TRBJ2-1
CDR3aa: CATTGLDEQFF

v_gene: TRBV9
d_gene: NA
len: 15
j_gene: TRBJ2-3
CDR3aa: CASSATTGFADTQYF

v_gene: TRBV5-1
d_gene: TRBD1
len: 15
j_gene: TRBJ1-1
CDR3aa: CASSLTTGVNTEAFF

v_gene: TRBV25-1
d_gene: NA
len: 12
j_gene: TRBJ1-2
CDR3aa: CASSPGTFGYTF

v_gene: TRBV6-5
d_gene: NA
len: 11
j_gene: TRBJ1-1
CDR3aa: CASTRNTEAFF

v_gene: TRBV6-5
d_gene: NA
len: 10
j_gene: TRBJ1-4
CDR3aa: CACGYEKLFF

v_gene: TRBV14
d_gene: NA
len: 12
j_gene: TRBJ1-2
CDR3aa: CASSQGFSSYTF

v_gene: TRBV6-5
d_gene: NA
len: 15
j_gene: TRBJ1-2
CDR3aa: CASSRQTGTGYGYTF

v_gene: TRBV6-1
d_gene: NA
len: 12
j_gene: TRBJ1-1
CDR3aa: CASRVDRIEAFF

v_gene: TRBV15
d_gene: NA
len: 14
j_gene: TRBJ2-7
CDR3aa: CATSRVLGSYEQYF

v_gene: TRBV2
d_gene: NA
len: 11
j_gene: TRBJ2-7
CDR3aa: CASMSSYEQYF

v_gene: TRBV29-1
d_gene: TRBD2
len: 15
j_gene: TRBJ2-7
CDR3aa: CSVESLAGVRSEQYF

v_gene: TRBV14
d_gene: TRBD1
len: 13
j_gene: TRBJ2-7
CDR3aa: CASSRQGTREQYF

v_gene: TRBV5-8
d_gene: NA
len: 18
j_gene: TRBJ2-6
CDR3aa: CASSLAYGVVSGANVLTF

v_gene: TRBV30
d_gene: TRBD2
len: 17
j_gene: TRBJ2-2
CDR3aa: CAWSVSLAGENTGELFF

v_gene: TRBV6-4
d_gene: NA
len: 14
j_gene: TRBJ2-1
CDR3aa: CASSEASFSYEQFF

v_gene: TRBV15
d_gene: NA
len: 14
j_gene: TRBJ1-2
CDR3aa: CATSSLAGVGGYTF